This entry lists 9 T cell receptor beta chains sequenced from one sample in a study. TCRdb re-called the RT-PCR reads through MiXCR, storing one row per CDR3 protein. This table has about 680,000 distinct CDR3 sequences, 13% to 15% appearing once. Input material: memory CD4+ T cells from blood. These TCRs come from a female donor in good health, serving as a healthy control.

The rearrangement uses TRBV4-2 and TRBJ2-6, with D perhaps TRBD1 (6 bases). The CDR3 consists of 18 residues. V was cut by 1 base and J by 1 base, with 14 bases left in between. Germline CDR1 LGHNA, CDR2 YNFKEQ. The CDR3 nucleotides are TGTGCCAGCAGCCAAGGATGGACAGATATATCTGGGGCCAACGTCCTGACTTTC. Encoded protein: CASSQGWTDISGANVLTF.

This clonotype was observed a few times. The chain uses TRBV12-3 or TRBV12-4 and TRBJ1-2, with D possibly being TRBD1 (5 bases). Between the trimmed V and J ends, which lost 5 bases and 6 bases, there was a span of 13 bases. The CDR3 extends over 13 amino acids. CDR3 residues: CASSRDYGNGYTF. The CDR3 region has the DNA TGTGCCAGCAGTCGGGACTACGGTAATGGCTACACCTTC.

The rearrangement uses TRBV7-3 and TRBJ2-5; D is perhaps TRBD2 (6 bases). Trimming took 3 bases from V and 1 from J, leaving 12 bases between them. Germline V gives CDR1 SGHTA, CDR2 FQGTGA. The CDR3 contains 15 residues. The CDR3 region has the DNA TGTGCCAGCAGCTTCCCCGGGGGAGGCCAAGAGACCCAGTACTTC. Translation gives CASSFPGGGQETQYF. The complete variable domain, with remaining parts taken from reference TRBV7-3 and TRBJ2-5, reads GAGVSQTPSNKVTEKGKYVELRCDPISGHTALYWYRQSLGQGPEFLIYFQGTGAADDSGLPNDRFFAVRPEGSVSTLKIQRTERGDSAVYLCASSFPGGGQETQYFGPGTRLLVL.

The CDR3 nucleotides are TGCGCCAGCAGCCAGATAGGGAGCGCCTATGGCTACACCTTC. It encodes CASSQIGSAYGYTF. J is TRBJ1-2 and V is TRBV4-3, with D uncertain. The CDR3 has 14 residues. CDR1 is LGHNA, CDR2 YSLEER, per germline. The V and J ends lost 3 bases and 4 bases respectively, with 12 bases between them.

V is TRBV7-2 and J is TRBJ2-1; 9 nucleotides line up with TRBD2. Looked up from germline, CDR1 is SGHTA and CDR2 is FQGNSA. J gave up 4 bases and V 1 base, and 5 bases lay outside the gene matches. The CDR3 loop spans 16 amino acids. In nucleotides, the CDR3 is TGTGCCAGCAGCTTAGATCTAGCGGGGCGGTACAATGAGCAGTTCTTC. This translates into CASSLDLAGRYNEQFF.

The chain combines TRBV7-6 with TRBJ1-1; no clear D gene. Trimming pared 5 bases from V and 4 bases from J, leaving 14 bases between. Germline V gene lookup returns CDR1 SGHVS and CDR2 FNYEAQ. This CDR3 region has 14 residues. CDR3 in DNA: TGTGCCAGCAGCCAAACGTACGCCGGCACTGAAGCTTTCTTT. The encoded protein is CASSQTYAGTEAFF.

This clonotype was detected ten times or more. V gene TRBV7-9 combines with J gene TRBJ1-1; tentative D call: TRBD1 (5 bases). V was pared by 8 bases and J by 2 bases, with 15 bases between. Germline loops: CDR1 SEHNR, CDR2 FQNEAQ (reference sequence). The CDR3 consists of 14 residues. CDR3 nucleotide sequence: TGTGCCAGCCTCCCAAATAGGGGCAACACTGAAGCTTTCTTT. This sequence encodes CASLPNRGNTEAFF.

This clonotype was observed at least ten times. V gene TRBV12-3 or TRBV12-4 combines with J gene TRBJ2-3, with D hard to call. This CDR3 spans 16 amino acids. V lost 5 bases and J 3 bases, leaving 18 bases between the germline ends. The CDR3 bases are TGTGCCAGCAGTCGCCTGAAAGGAAGTAGGACAGATACGCAGTATTTT. This encodes CASSRLKGSRTDTQYF.

This sequence joins TRBV19 and TRBJ1-2, with TRBD1 identical over 7 bases. Germline V gives CDR1 LNHDA, CDR2 SQIVND (reference sequence). J gave up 3 bases and V 4 bases, and 8 bases lay outside the gene matches. The CDR3 sequence is 15 residues long. The CDR3 region is CASSSTGTVDYGYTF. The CDR3, as DNA: TGTGCCAGTAGTAGCACCGGGACAGTGGACTATGGCTACACCTTC.